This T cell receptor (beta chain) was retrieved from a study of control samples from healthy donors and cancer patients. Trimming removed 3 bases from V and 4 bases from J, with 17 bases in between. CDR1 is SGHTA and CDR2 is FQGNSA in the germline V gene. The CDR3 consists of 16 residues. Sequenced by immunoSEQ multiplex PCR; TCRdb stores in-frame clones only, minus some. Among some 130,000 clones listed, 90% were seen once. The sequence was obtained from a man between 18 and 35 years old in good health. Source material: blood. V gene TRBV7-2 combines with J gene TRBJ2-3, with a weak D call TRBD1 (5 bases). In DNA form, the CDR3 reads TGTGCCAGCAGCTTGCAAGGGGCGGTTGGGTCAGATACGCAGTATTTT. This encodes CASSLQGAVGSDTQYF.